This T cell receptor beta chain was obtained from a study of blood T cells in healthy people across ages. For the second PCR, which ran for roughly 7 to 11 cycles, a sample-barcoded 5' primer and a J-beta primer mix were used. TCRdb passed the 5' RACE reads through MiXCR, listing each CDR3 protein once. This sample has some 1.4 million distinct CDR3 sequences, with around 39% found just once. CDR1 is MGHRA, CDR2 YSYEKL, per germline. This CDR3 region has 18 residues. Trimming pared 0 bases from V and 0 bases from J, leaving 12 bases between. V gene TRBV4-1 combines with J gene TRBJ2-6; D gene ambiguous. This sequence was found in a woman aged 18-29 years in good health. Sequenced input: blood. CDR3 bases: TGCGCCAGCAGCCAAGAGGGAAGGTCAAGCTCTGGGGCCAACGTCCTGACTTTC. It codes for CASSQEGRSSSGANVLTF.